The source of this TCR beta chain is a study of spatial heterogeneity in lung cancer. Findings and caveats of the study: TCRs found ubiquitously expanded in tumor appeared in blood more at resection than at follow-up.

Carried by each TCR cDNA molecule was a unique molecular identifier. MiXCR was run by TCRdb on the 5' RACE reads, yielding one entry per CDR3 protein. The data contain about 22,000 distinct CDR3 sequences, less than 6% of them seen just once; the ten biggest clones take up 30% to 35%. In its sample, this clonotype was seen many times. What it binds is not known. In germline, CDR1 is GTSNPN, CDR2 SVGIG (reference sequence). There are 11 residues in the CDR3. Trimming took 1 base from V and 4 from J, leaving 5 bases between them. As to time point: sample taken at primary tumor resection. The donors were about 72 patients with non-small cell lung cancer that was early-stage and untreated. The study sequenced unsorted whole RNA from tumor, nontumor lung or frozen PBMC.

This TCR was recovered from a male donor with early-stage non-small cell lung cancer. The chain joins TRBV30 to TRBJ2-7; D is perhaps TRBD1 (5 bases). The source material was PBMCs, sampled at surgery. CDR3 in amino acids: CAWSEGYEQYF. CDR3 nucleotide sequence: TGTGCCTGGAGTGAGGGGTACGAGCAGTACTTC. The full variable domain, rest sourced from reference TRBV30 and TRBJ2-7, is SQTIHQWPATLVQPVGSPLSLECTVEGTSNPNLYWYRQAAGRGLQLLFYSVGIGQISSEVPQNLSASRPQDRQFILSSKKLLLSDSGFYLCAWSEGYEQYFGPGTRLTVT.